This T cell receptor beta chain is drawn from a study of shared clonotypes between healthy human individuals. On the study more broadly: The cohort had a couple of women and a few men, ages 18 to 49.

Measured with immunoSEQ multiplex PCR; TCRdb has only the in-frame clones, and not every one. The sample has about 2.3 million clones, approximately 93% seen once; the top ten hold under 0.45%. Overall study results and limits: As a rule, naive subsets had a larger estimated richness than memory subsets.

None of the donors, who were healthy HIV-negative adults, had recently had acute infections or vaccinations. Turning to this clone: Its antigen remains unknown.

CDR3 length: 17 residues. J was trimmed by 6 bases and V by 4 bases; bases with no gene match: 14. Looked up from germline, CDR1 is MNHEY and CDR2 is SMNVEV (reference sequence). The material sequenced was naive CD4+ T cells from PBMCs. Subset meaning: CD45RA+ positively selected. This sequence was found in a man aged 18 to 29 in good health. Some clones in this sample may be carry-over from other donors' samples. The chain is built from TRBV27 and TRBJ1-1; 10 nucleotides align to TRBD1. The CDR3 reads CASSSYDRGRVGAEAFF. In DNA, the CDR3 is TGTGCCAGCAGTTCGTACGACAGGGGGCGCGTTGGGGCTGAAGCTTTCTTT.